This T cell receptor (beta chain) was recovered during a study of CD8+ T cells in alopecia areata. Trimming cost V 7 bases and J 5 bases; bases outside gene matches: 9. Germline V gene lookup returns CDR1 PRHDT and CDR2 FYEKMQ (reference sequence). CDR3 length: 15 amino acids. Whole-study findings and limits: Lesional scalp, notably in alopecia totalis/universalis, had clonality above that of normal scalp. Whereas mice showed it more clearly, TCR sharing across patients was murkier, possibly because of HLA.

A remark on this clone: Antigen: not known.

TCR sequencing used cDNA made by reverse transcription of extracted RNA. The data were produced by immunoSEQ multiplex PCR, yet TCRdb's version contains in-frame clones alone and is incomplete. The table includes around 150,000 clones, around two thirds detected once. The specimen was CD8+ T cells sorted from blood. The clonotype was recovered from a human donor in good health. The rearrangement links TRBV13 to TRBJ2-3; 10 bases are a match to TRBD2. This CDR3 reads CASNLVAGGLDTQYF. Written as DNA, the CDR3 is TGTGCCAGCAACCTAGTAGCGGGAGGTCTAGATACGCAGTATTTT. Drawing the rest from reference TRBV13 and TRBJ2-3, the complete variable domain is AAGVIQSPRHLIKEKRETATLKCYPIPRHDTVYWYQQGPGQDPQFLISFYEKMQSDKGSIPDRFSAQQFSDYHSELNMSSLELGDSALYFCASNLVAGGLDTQYFGPGTRLTVL.